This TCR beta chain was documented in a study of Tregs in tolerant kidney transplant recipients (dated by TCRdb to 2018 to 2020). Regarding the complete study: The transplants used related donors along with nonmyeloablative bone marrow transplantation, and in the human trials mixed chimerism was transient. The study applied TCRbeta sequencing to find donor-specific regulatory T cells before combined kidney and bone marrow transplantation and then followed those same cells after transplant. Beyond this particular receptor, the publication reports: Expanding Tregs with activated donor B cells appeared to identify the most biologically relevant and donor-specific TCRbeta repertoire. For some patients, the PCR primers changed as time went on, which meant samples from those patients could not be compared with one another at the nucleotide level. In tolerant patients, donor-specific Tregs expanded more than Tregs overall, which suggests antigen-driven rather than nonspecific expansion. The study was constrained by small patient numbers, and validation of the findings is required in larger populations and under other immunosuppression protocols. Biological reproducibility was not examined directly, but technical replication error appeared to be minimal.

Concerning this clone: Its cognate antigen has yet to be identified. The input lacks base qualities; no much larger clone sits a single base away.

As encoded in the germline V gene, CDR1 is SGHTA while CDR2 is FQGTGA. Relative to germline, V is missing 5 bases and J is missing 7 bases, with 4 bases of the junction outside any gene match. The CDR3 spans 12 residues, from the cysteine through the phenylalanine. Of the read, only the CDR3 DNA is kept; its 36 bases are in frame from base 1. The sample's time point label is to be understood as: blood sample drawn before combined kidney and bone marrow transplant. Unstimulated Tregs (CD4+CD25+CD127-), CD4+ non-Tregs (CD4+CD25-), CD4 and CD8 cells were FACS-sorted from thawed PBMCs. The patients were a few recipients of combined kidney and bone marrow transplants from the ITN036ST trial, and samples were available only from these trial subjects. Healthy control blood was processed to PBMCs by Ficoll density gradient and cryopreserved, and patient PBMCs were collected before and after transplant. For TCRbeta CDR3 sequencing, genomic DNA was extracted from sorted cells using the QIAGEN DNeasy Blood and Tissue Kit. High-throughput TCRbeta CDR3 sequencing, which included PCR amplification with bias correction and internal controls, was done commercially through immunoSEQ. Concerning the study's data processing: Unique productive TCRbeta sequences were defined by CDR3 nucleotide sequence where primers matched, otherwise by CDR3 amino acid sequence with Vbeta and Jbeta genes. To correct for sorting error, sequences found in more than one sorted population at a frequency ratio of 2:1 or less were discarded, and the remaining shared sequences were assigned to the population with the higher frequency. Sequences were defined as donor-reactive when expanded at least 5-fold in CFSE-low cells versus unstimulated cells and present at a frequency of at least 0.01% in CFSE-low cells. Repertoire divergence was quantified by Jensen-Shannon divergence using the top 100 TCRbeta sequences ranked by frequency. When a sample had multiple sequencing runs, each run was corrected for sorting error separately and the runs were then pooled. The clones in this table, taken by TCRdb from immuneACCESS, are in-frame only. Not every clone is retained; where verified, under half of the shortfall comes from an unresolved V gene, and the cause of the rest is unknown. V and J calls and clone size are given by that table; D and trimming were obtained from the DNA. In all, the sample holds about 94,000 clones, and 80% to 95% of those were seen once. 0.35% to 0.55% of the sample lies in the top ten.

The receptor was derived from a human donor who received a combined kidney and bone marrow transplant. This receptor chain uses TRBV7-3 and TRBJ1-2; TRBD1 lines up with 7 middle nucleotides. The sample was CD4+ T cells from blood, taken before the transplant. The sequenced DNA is TGTGCCAGCAGCCCAGACAGGGTTGGCTACACCTTC. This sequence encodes CASSPDRVGYTF. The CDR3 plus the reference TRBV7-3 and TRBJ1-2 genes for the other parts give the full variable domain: GAGVSQTPSNKVTEKGKYVELRCDPISGHTALYWYRQSLGQGPEFLIYFQGTGAADDSGLPNDRFFAVRPEGSVSTLKIQRTERGDSAVYLCASSPDRVGYTFGSGTRLTVV.